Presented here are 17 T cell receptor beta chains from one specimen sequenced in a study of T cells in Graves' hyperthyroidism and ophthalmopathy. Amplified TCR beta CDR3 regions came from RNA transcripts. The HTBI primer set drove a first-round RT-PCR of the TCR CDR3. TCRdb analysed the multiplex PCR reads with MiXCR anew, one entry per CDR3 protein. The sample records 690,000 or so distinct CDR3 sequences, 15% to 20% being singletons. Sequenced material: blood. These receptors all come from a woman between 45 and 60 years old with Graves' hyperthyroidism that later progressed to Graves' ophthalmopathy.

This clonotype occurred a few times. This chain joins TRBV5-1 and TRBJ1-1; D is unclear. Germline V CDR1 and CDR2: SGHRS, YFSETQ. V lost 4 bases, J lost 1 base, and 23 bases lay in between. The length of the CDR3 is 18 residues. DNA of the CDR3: TGCGCCAGCAGCCCCTTGCTCCAGGTGGGAATAGCGAACACTGAAGCTTTCTTT. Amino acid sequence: CASSPLLQVGIANTEAFF.

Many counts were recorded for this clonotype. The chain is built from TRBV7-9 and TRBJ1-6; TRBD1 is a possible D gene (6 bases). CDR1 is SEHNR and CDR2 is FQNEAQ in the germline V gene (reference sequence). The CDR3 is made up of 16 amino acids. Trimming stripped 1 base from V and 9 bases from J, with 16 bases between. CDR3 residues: CASSLGTARRSSPLHF. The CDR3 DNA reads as TGTGCCAGCAGCTTAGGGACAGCTAGAAGGAGTTCACCCCTCCACTTT.

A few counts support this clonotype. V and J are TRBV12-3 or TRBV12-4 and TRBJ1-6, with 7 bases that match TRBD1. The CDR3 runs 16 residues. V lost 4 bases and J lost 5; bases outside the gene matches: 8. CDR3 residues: CASSSGQLGNNSPLHF. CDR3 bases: TGTGCCAGCAGTTCGGGACAGCTTGGCAATAATTCACCCCTCCACTTT.

Written as DNA, the CDR3 is TGTGCCAGCAGTTTACGACAGCTTCAGTACTTC. Amino acid sequence: CASSLRQLQYF. The rearrangement uses TRBV12-3 or TRBV12-4 and TRBJ2-5; TRBD1 might be the D (5 bases). V was trimmed by 2 bases and J by 11 bases, leaving 9 bases between them. The CDR3 contains 11 residues.

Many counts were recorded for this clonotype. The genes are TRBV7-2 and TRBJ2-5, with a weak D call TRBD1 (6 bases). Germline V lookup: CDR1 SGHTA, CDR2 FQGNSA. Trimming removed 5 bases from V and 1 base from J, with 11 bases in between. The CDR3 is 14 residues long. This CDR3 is CASSGWDTQETQYF. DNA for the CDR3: TGTGCCAGCAGCGGCTGGGACACCCAAGAGACCCAGTACTTC. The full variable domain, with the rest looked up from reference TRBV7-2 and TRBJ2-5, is GAGVSQSPSNKVTEKGKDVELRCDPISGHTALYWYRQSLGQGLEFLIYFQGNSAPDKSGLPSDRFSAERTGGSVSTLTIQRTQQEDSAVYLCASSGWDTQETQYFGPGTRLLVL.

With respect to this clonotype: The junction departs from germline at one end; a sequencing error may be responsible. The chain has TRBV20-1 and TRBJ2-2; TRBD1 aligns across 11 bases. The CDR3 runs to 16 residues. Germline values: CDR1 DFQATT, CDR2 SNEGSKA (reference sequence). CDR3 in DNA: TGCAGTGCCAGAGGGACAGGGGGGACGAACACCGGGGAGCTGTTTTTT. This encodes CSARGTGGTNTGELFF.

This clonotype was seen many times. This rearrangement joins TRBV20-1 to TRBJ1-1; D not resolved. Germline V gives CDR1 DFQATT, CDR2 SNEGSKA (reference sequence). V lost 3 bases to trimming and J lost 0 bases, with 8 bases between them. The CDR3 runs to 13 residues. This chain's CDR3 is CSARTEMNTEAFF. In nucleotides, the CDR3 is TGCAGTGCTAGGACGGAGATGAACACTGAAGCTTTCTTT.

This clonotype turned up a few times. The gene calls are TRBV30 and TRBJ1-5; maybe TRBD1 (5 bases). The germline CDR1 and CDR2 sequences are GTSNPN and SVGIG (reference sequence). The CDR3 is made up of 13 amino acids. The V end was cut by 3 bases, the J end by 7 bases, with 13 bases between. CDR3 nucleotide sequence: TGTGCCTGGAGCACCGGGGCCCGCCAGCCCCAGCATTTT. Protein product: CAWSTGARQPQHF. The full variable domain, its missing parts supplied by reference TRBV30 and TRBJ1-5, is SQTIHQWPATLVQPVGSPLSLECTVEGTSNPNLYWYRQAAGRGLQLLFYSVGIGQISSEVPQNLSASRPQDRQFILSSKKLLLSDSGFYLCAWSTGARQPQHFGDGTRLSIL.

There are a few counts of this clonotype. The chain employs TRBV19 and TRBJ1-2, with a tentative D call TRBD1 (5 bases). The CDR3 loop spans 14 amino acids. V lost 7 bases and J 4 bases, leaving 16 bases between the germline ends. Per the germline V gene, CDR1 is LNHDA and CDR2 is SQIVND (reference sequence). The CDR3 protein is CASNKPGPPYGYTF. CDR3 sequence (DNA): TGTGCCAGTAATAAACCGGGACCACCCTATGGCTACACCTTC.

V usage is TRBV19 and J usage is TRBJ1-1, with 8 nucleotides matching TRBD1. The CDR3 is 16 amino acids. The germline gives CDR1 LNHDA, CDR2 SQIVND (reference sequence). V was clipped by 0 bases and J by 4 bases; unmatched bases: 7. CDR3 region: CASSIDPDRVPTEAFF. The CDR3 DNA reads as TGTGCCAGTAGTATAGACCCGGACAGGGTTCCCACTGAAGCTTTCTTT.

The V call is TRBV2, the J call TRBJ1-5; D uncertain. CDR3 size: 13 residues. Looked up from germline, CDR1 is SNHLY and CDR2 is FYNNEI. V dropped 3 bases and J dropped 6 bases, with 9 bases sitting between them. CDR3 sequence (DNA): TGTGCCAGCAGTGAGGGCGGCCCTCAGCCCCAGCATTTT. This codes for CASSEGGPQPQHF.

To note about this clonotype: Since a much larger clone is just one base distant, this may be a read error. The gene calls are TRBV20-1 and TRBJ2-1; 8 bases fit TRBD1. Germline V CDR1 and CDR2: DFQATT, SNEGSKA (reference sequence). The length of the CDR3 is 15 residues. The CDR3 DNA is TGCGGTGCTAGACCGACGGACAGGGTCTACAATGAGCAGTTCTTC. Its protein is CGARPTDRVYNEQFF.

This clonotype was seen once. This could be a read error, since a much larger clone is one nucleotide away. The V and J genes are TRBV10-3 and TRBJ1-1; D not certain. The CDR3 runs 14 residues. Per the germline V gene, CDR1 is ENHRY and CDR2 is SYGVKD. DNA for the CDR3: TGTGCCATCAGTGAGCCTCAGCTGAACACTGAAGCTTTATTT. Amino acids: CAISEPQLNTEALF.

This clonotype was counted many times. This chain's CDR3 is CASSFPDDGYTF. CDR3 nucleotides: TGTGCCAGCAGCTTTCCGGACGATGGCTACACCTTC. The chain combines TRBV13 with TRBJ1-2; D not resolved. V was trimmed by 3 bases and J by 6 bases, leaving 8 bases between them. The germline CDR1 and CDR2 sequences are PRHDT and FYEKMQ (reference sequence). The CDR3 sequence is 12 residues long.

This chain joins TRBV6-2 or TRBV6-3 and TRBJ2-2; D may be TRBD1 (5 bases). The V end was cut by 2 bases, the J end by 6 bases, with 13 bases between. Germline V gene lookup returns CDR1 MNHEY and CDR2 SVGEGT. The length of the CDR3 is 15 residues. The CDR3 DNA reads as TGTGCCAGCAGTTACCTCAGGGCGCAAGCCGGGGAGCTGTTTTTT. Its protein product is CASSYLRAQAGELFF.

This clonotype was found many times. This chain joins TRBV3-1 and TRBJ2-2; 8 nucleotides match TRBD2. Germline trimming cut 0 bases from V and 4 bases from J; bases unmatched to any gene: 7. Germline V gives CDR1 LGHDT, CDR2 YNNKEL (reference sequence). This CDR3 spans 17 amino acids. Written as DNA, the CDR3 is TGTGCCAGCAGCCAAGATTTCGGGGGGGGACTCACCGGGGAGCTGTTTTTT. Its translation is CASSQDFGGGLTGELFF.

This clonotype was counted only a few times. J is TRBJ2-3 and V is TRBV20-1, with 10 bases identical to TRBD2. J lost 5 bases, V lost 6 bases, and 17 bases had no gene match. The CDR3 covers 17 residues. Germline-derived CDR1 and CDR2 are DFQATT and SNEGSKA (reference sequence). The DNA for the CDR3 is TGCAGTGCAAGTAGCGGGGGGCGCTACCCAGCACAAGATACGCAGTATTTT. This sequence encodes CSASSGGRYPAQDTQYF.